Shown below are 7 T cell receptor beta chains from a single sample sequenced in a study of regulatory and conventional T cells in RAG deficiency. Assay: immunoSEQ multiplex PCR; the TCRdb copy retains only in-frame clones and omits some. Among approximately 8,100 clones listed, 75% to 85% were seen once. The same data also contributed to another study, on regulatory T cells. That source reports: Primers: 52 TRBV forward and 13 TRBJ reverse.

The sample taken for sequencing was CD8+ T cells sorted from blood. The source is a human donor in good health.

The V and J genes are TRBV29-1 and TRBJ2-7, with unresolved D. Between the trimmed V and J ends, which lost 3 bases and 0 bases, there was a span of 9 bases. Germline values: CDR1 SQVTM, CDR2 ANQGSEA. The CDR3 sequence is 13 residues long. In DNA, the CDR3 is TGCAGCGTTGAGGTCTGGGACTCCTACGAGCAGTACTTC. Residues: CSVEVWDSYEQYF.

The chain is built from TRBV5-4 and TRBJ2-1, with 15 bases identical to TRBD2. The CDR3 is 15 residues long. Germline loops: CDR1 SGHNT, CDR2 YYREEE (reference sequence). V lost 3 bases, J lost 8 bases, and 3 bases stayed unmatched. Here the CDR3 reads CASSSGLAGGDEQFF. The CDR3 coding sequence is TGTGCCAGCAGCTCCGGACTAGCGGGGGGGGATGAGCAGTTCTTC.

CDR3 in DNA: TGTGCCAGTAGTACCCTGGGAGATACGCAGTATTTT. Residues: CASSTLGDTQYF. This sequence joins TRBV19 and TRBJ2-3; D call uncertain. The germline gives CDR1 LNHDA, CDR2 SQIVND (reference sequence). This CDR3 region has 12 residues. Trimming left V 4 bases short and J 5 bases short, with 7 bases between.

By sample share, this clone is medium-sized. This rearrangement joins TRBV5-8 to TRBJ2-2; possibly TRBD1 for D (6 bases). This CDR3 is 15 amino acids long. Trimming shortened V by 4 bases and J by 7 bases, and 17 bases separated the two germline ends. Germline V gene lookup returns CDR1 SGHTS and CDR2 YDEGEE. The CDR3 sequence is CASSPARDTVGELFF. CDR3 sequence (DNA): TGTGCCAGCAGCCCGGCCCGGGACACGGTCGGGGAGCTGTTTTTT.

J is TRBJ2-1 and V is TRBV7-8; 8 bases align to TRBD1. Losses at the gene ends were 5 bases for V and 0 bases for J; bases not matched to a gene: 12. The CDR3 has 18 residues. Germline loops: CDR1 SGHVS, CDR2 FQNEAQ. The CDR3 reads CASSLRDRGGSSYNEQFF. Here the CDR3 DNA reads TGTGCCAGCAGCCTTCGAGACAGGGGAGGCAGCTCCTACAATGAGCAGTTCTTC.

Relative to its sample, this clone is hyperexpanded. The J gene is TRBJ2-5, the V gene TRBV7-8, with D tentatively TRBD1 (6 bases). Trimming cost V 1 base and J 3 bases, with 9 bases left between them. CDR3 length: 14 amino acids. Germline CDR1 is SGHVS and CDR2 is FQNEAQ. The CDR3 reads CASSLDWTEETQYF. The DNA of the CDR3 is TGTGCCAGCAGCTTAGACTGGACAGAAGAGACCCAGTACTTC.

CDR3 sequence (DNA): TGTGCCAGCAGCTTAGAGGCAGGGGGCAATCAGCCCCAGCATTTT. This translates into CASSLEAGGNQPQHF. This chain uses TRBV7-6 with TRBJ1-5; TRBD1 might be the D (6 bases). V was shortened by 1 base and J by 2 bases, with 9 bases between the two germline ends. Germline V gene data show CDR1 as SGHVS and CDR2 as FNYEAQ. This CDR3 contains 15 residues.